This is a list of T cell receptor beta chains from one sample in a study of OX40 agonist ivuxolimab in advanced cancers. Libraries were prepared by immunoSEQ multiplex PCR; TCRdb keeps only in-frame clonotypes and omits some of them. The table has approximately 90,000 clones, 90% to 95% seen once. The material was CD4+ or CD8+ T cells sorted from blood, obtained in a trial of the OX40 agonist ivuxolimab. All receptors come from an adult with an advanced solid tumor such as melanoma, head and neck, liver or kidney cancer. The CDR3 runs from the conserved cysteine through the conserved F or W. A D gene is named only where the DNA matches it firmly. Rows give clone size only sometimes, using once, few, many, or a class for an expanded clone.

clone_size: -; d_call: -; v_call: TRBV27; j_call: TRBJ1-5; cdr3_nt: TGTGCCAGCAGTTCCGGGACGGAGAGCAATCAGCCCCAGCATTTT; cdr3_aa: CASSSGTESNQPQHF
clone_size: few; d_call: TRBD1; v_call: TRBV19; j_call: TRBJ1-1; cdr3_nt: TGTGCCACCCTTAGGACAGGGCGGGGCACTGAAGCTTTCTTT; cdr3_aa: CATLRTGRGTEAFF
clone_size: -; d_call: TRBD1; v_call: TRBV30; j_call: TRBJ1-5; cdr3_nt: TGTGCCTGGAGTGCCACAGGGGGCGGCAATCAGCCCCAGCATTTT; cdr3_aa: CAWSATGGGNQPQHF
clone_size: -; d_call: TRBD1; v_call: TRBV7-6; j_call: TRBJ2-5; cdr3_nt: TGTGCCAGCAGCCCTTCTACAGGGGGCCGAGAGACCCAGTACTTC; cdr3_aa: CASSPSTGGRETQYF
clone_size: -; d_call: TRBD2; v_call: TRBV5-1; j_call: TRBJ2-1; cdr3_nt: TGCGCCAGCTTTACTAGCGGGAGCTACTCCTACAATGAGCAGTTCTTC; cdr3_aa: CASFTSGSYSYNEQFF
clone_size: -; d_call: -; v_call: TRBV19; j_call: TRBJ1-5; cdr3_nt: TGTGCCAGTAGACCGGGACCCCTAAGGGGCAATCAGCCCCAGCATTTT; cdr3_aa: CASRPGPLRGNQPQHF
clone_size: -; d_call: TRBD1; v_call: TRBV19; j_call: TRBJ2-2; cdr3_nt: TGTGCCAGTAGTACCCAGGGGGTGGGAAACACCGGGGAGCTGTTTTTT; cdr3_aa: CASSTQGVGNTGELFF
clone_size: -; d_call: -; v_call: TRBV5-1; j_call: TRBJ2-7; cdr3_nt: TGCGCCAGCAGCTTGGAGGGGAAAAGCTCCTACGAGCAGTACTTC; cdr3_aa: CASSLEGKSSYEQYF
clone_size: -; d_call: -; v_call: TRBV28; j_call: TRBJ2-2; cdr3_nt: TGTGCCAGCAGTTTATTGTCTAGCGCGGCGAACACCGGGGAGCTGTTTTTT; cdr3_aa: CASSLLSSAANTGELFF
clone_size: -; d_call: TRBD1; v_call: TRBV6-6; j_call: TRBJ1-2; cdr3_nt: TGTGCCAGCAGTCCAGGGGGCGCGATTGGCTACACCTTC; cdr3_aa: CASSPGGAIGYTF
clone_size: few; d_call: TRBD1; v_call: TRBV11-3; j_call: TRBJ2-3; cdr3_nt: TGTGCCAGCAGCTTACGGGACAGCCGCACAGATACGCAGTATTTT; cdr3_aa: CASSLRDSRTDTQYF
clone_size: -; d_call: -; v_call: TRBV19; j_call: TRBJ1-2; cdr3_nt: TGTGCCAGTAGTTTTAGTCCCCAACTTGGCTACACCTTC; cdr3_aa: CASSFSPQLGYTF
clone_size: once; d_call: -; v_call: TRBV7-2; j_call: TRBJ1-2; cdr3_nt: TGTGCCAGCAGCCCTACGGGCAGAGACTATGGCTACACCTTC; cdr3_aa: CASSPTGRDYGYTF
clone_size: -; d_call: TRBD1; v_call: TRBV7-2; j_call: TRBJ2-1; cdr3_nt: TGTGCCAGCAGCTTAGTAGGGACAGACAATGAGCAGTTCTTC; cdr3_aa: CASSLVGTDNEQFF
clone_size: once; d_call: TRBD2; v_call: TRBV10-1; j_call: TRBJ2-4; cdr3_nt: TGCGCCAGCAGAGGGACTAGCGGGACCCTAGCCAAAAACATTCAGTACTTC; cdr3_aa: CASRGTSGTLAKNIQYF
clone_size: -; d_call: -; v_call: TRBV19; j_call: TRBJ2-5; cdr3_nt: TGTGCCAGTAGCCCCGGACTCTTGGGGACCCAGTACTTC; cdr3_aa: CASSPGLLGTQYF
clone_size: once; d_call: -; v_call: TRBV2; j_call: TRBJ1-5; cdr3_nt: TGTGCCAGCAGGTGGGATAGCAATCAGCCCCAGCATTTT; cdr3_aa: CASRWDSNQPQHF
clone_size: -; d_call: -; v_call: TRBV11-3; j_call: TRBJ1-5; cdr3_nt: TGTGCCAGCAGCTTAGACCAATCCCGGTCGCAGGGAGGGGAAAATCAGCCCCAGCATTTT; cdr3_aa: CASSLDQSRSQGGENQPQHF
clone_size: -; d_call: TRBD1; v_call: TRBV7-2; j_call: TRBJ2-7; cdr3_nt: TGTGCCAGCAGCATCCCGGGACAGATCTACGAGCAGTACTTC; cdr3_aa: CASSIPGQIYEQYF
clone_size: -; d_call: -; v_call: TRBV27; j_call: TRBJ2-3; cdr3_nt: TGTGCCAGCAGTTCCCTGGGTCCGCCCGCAGATACGCAGTATTTT; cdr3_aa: CASSSLGPPADTQYF
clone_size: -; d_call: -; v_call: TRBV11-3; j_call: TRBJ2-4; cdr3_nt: TGTGCCAGCAGCTTAGTCAGTACGCTTAACATTCAGTACTTC; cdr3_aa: CASSLVSTLNIQYF
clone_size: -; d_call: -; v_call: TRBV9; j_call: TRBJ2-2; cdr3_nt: TGTGCCAGCAGCGTAGCTCTGGAGTATACCGGGGAGCTGTTTTTT; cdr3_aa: CASSVALEYTGELFF
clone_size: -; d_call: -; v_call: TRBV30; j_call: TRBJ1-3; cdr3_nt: TGTGCCTGGAGTGTACCTCCTGGAAACACCATATATTTT; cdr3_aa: CAWSVPPGNTIYF
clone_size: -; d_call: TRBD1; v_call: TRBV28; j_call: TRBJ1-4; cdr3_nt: TGTGCCAGCAGTTTTAGGGGGCCGGGGAGGGAAAAACTGTTTTTT; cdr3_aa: CASSFRGPGREKLFF
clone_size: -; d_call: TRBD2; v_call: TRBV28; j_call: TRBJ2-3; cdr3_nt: TGTGCCAGCAGTACGGGACTAGCGGGAGGGGCAGATACGCAGTATTTT; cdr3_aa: CASSTGLAGGADTQYF
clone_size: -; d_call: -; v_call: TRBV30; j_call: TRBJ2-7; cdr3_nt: TGTGCCTGGAGCATTGCGGGAATGGGGCAGTACTTC; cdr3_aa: CAWSIAGMGQYF
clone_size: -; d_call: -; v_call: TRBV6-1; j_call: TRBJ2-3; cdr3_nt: TGTGCCAGCAGTGAAGCTCCCCTAAGAGTTAATACGCAGTATTTT; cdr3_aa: CASSEAPLRVNTQYF
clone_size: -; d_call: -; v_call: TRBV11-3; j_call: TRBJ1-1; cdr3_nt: TGTGCCAGCAGGCCCTTTATATACGGGATGAAAACTGAAGCTTTCTTT; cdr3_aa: CASRPFIYGMKTEAFF
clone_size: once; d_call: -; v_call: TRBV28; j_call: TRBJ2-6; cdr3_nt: TGTGCCAGCAGTCACCGAGCCGGGACCAGCTCTGGGGCCAACGTCCTGACTTTC; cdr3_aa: CASSHRAGTSSGANVLTF
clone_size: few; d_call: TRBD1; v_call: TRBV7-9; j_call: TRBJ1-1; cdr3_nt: TGTGCCAGCAGCGGACAGGGGAGGAACACTGAAGCTTTCTTT; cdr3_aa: CASSGQGRNTEAFF
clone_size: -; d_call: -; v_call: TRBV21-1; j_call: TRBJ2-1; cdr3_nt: TGTGCCAGCACCCAAGGGGACCAATCCTACAATGAGCAGTTCTTC; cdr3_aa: CASTQGDQSYNEQFF
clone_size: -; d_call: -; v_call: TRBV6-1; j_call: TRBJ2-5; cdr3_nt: TGTGCCAGCAGTGGCAGGCCAAGGGAGACCCAGTACTTC; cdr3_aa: CASSGRPRETQYF
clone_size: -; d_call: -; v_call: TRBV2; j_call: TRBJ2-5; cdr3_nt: TGTGCCAGCGTCGAAGGGCCAGGGGAGACCCAGTACTTC; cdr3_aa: CASVEGPGETQYF
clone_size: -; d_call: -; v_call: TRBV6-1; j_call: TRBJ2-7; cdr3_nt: TGTGCCAGCAGTACGCAGGGGGGCTACGAGCAGTACTTC; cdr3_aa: CASSTQGGYEQYF
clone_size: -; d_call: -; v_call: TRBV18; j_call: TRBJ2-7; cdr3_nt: TGTGCCAGCTCCTTACTCCGGGACGTCTCCTACGAGCAGTACTTC; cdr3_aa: CASSLLRDVSYEQYF
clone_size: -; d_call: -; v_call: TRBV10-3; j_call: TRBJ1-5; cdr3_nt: TGTGCCATCAGTGAGACCAGCGGCAATCAGCCCCAGCATTTT; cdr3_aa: CAISETSGNQPQHF
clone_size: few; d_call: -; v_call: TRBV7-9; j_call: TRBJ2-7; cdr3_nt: TGTGCCAGCAGTCCTGGTGGTTTGGGCGAGCAGTACTTC; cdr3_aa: CASSPGGLGEQYF
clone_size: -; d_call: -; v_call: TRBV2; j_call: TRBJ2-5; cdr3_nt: TGTGCCAGCAGTACCTCCGGGACTTGGAAAGAGACCCAGTACTTC; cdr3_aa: CASSTSGTWKETQYF
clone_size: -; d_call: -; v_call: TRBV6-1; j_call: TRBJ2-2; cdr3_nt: TGTGCCAGCAGTGAAGGGTTCAAGACAGCGAACACCGGGGAGCTGTTTTTT; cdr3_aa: CASSEGFKTANTGELFF
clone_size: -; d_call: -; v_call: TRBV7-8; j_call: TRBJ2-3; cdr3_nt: TGTGCCAGCAGCTTAAGGGGGTCCGCTAGCACAGATACGCAGTATTTT; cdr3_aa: CASSLRGSASTDTQYF